This T cell receptor beta chain was identified during a study of blood T cell repertoires in COVID-19. Repertoires were generated with immunoSEQ multiplex PCR, while TCRdb's copy carries only in-frame clones and drops some. The sample has about 160,000 clones; approximately 86% are singletons. Per germline, CDR1 MNHEY and CDR2 SVGAGI. The ends were cut back, 6 bases at V and 13 bases at J, with 21 bases in the middle. The CDR3 is made up of 14 amino acids. Input material: peripheral blood. This chain links TRBV6-5 with TRBJ1-4; D is unclear. This clonotype was obtained from a man older than 75 with COVID-19, enrolled during active disease. The CDR3 nucleotides read TGTGCCAGCAGAATAGACACTCTTGTTTCCCCACTGTTTTTT. It is translated as CASRIDTLVSPLFF.